Sequencing of this T cell receptor beta chain was carried out in a study of T cell responses to AZD1222 COVID-19 vaccine. Findings of the study overall: Only after the peak T cell response were repertoires sampled. A reported finding is that nearly half of spike-specific TCRs target unmutated variant regions.

To note about this clone: Antigen unknown.

Profiling relied on immunoSEQ multiplex PCR, and the TCRdb table lists in-frame clones only, not all of them. Here the sample spans roughly 87,000 clones, approximately 91% being singletons. The source is an adult who received the AZD1222 COVID-19 vaccine. The sequenced sample was peripheral blood, obtained 28 days after the second AZD1222 dose.

The CDR3 region has the DNA TGTGCCAGCAGCTTGAGGACGGTGGGCCCCTACGAGCAGTACTTC. This encodes CASSLRTVGPYEQYF. V and J are TRBV5-8 and TRBJ2-7; D unresolved. This CDR3 comprises 15 residues. Per the germline V gene, CDR1 is SGHTS and CDR2 is YDEGEE. V lost 1 base, J lost 2 bases, and 13 bases lay in between.